The 19 T cell receptor beta chains below come from one sample, sequenced in a study of OX40 agonist ivuxolimab in advanced cancers. TCRdb's table, derived via immunoSEQ multiplex PCR, lists solely in-frame clones and lacks some. The sample gives about 68,000 clones, around 83% of which show up once; roughly 1.4% is in the top ten. Source: CD4+ or CD8+ T cells sorted from blood, taken in a trial of the OX40 agonist ivuxolimab. The receptors stem from an adult with an advanced solid tumor such as melanoma, head and neck, liver or kidney cancer.

This chain connects TRBV18 to TRBJ1-2; TRBD1 aligns across 8 bases. The germline CDR1 and CDR2 sequences are KGHSH and LQKENI. The CDR3 contains 13 residues. The junction had 8 bases not matched to a gene; V was cut back by 11 bases and J by 3 bases. CDR3 protein: CAGKGQGDYGYTF. The CDR3 DNA is TGTGCCGGTAAAGGACAGGGCGACTATGGCTACACCTTC.

J is TRBJ2-6 and V is TRBV2, with 7 nucleotides matching TRBD1. The CDR3 is 18 amino acids. CDR1 SNHLY and CDR2 FYNNEI come from the germline V gene. The junction had 11 bases not matched to a gene; V was cut back by 6 bases and J by 0 bases. The CDR3 DNA reads TGTGCCAGCAGACCACCGGGACAGCCCATCTCTGGGGCCAACGTCCTGACTTTC. It translates to CASRPPGQPISGANVLTF.

J is TRBJ1-5 and V is TRBV6-1; the D is unclear. From germline, CDR1 is MNHNS and CDR2 SASEGT. V lost 7 bases and J lost 2, with 12 bases in between. CDR3 size: 14 residues. CDR3 sequence (DNA): TGTGCCAGCATTTTCGGAGGCGGCAATCAGCCCCAGCATTTT. As protein: CASIFGGGNQPQHF.

This chain connects TRBV2 to TRBJ2-7; D is possibly TRBD1 or TRBD2 (5 bases each). The CDR3 spans 16 residues. The V gene's germline CDR1 is SNHLY and CDR2 FYNNEI. The germline V and J ends were trimmed by 9 bases and 4 bases, with 25 bases remaining between them. CDR3 loop: CARNTITGTEIYEQYF. DNA for the CDR3: TGTGCCAGAAATACTATAACCGGGACGGAAATTTACGAGCAGTACTTC. Complete variable domain (other parts from reference TRBV2 and TRBJ2-7): EPEVTQTPSHQVTQMGQEVILRCVPISNHLYFYWYRQILGQKVEFLVSFYNNEISEKSEIFDDQFSVERPDGSNFTLKIRSTKLEDSAMYFCARNTITGTEIYEQYFGPGTRLTVT.

V is TRBV7-6 and J is TRBJ1-3; D gene unclear. The CDR3 sequence is 16 residues long. Per germline, CDR1 SGHVS and CDR2 FNYEAQ. Trimming pared 1 base from V and 2 bases from J, leaving 12 bases between. In DNA, the CDR3 is TGTGCCAGCAGCTTAGAACAGCGCAGCCCTGGAAACACCATATATTTT. The encoded protein is CASSLEQRSPGNTIYF.

The chain uses TRBV14 and TRBJ2-4, with D possibly being TRBD1 or TRBD2 (6 bases each). The CDR3 is made up of 17 amino acids. Trimming left V 0 bases short and J 4 bases short, with 16 bases between. Germline lookup yields CDR1 SGHDN and CDR2 FVKESK. The CDR3 coding sequence is TGTGCCAGCAGCCAAGATAAAATCGGGGGCGATAAAAACATTCAGTACTTC. Residues: CASSQDKIGGDKNIQYF.

The rearrangement uses TRBV2 and TRBJ2-1, with D tentatively TRBD2 (5 bases). With 7 bases removed from V and 4 bases from J, the gap between germline ends came to 17 bases. Looked up from germline, CDR1 is SNHLY and CDR2 is FYNNEI. This CDR3 has 15 residues. The CDR3 sequence: CASTERGPSYNEQFF. The CDR3 nucleotides read TGTGCCAGCACGGAGAGAGGGCCAAGTTACAATGAGCAGTTCTTC.

This clone was detected once. V gene TRBV9 combines with J gene TRBJ2-2, with D unclear. The CDR3 has 15 residues. The germline gives CDR1 SGDLS, CDR2 YYNGEE. Trimming removed 0 bases at V and 2 bases at J, with 8 bases between. The CDR3 sequence: CASSVVGGNTGELFF. DNA of the CDR3: TGTGCCAGCAGCGTAGTGGGTGGTAACACCGGGGAGCTGTTTTTT.

The V and J genes are TRBV6-5 and TRBJ1-2, with D maybe TRBD1 (5 bases). Germline V lookup: CDR1 MNHEY, CDR2 SVGAGI. V lost 2 bases and J 6 bases, leaving 16 bases between the germline ends. The CDR3 is 15 residues long. The DNA for the CDR3 is TGTGCCAGCAGTTACGGGGTTGGGGGTAGCAATGGCTACACCTTC. The encoded protein is CASSYGVGGSNGYTF.

V gene TRBV5-1 combines with J gene TRBJ2-6, with no clear D. The CDR3 has 15 residues. The V gene lost 1 base and the J gene lost 2 bases, with 7 bases spanning the gap. Germline V lookup: CDR1 SGHRS, CDR2 YFSETQ. CDR3 sequence: CASSLMAAGANVLTF. The CDR3 nucleotides are TGCGCCAGCAGCTTGATGGCAGCTGGGGCCAACGTCCTGACTTTC.

V usage is TRBV7-8 and J usage is TRBJ2-3; D possibly corresponds to TRBD2 (6 bases). CDR1 SGHVS and CDR2 FQNEAQ come from the germline V gene. CDR3 length: 14 amino acids. Trimming cost V 5 bases and J 8 bases, with 17 bases left between them. CDR3 residues: CASSPSSGLPTQYF. The CDR3, as DNA: TGTGCCAGCAGCCCTAGCTCGGGACTTCCTACGCAGTATTTT.

A single count supports this clone. The genes are TRBV18 and TRBJ1-5; 9 nucleotides align to TRBD1. V was pared by 1 base and J by 3 bases, with 1 base of the junction left unmatched. Germline V gene sequence: CDR1 KGHSH, CDR2 LQKENI. This CDR3 comprises 15 residues. This CDR3 is CASSPRTGVNQPQHF. The DNA of the CDR3 is TGTGCCAGCTCACCACGGACAGGGGTCAATCAGCCCCAGCATTTT.

The chain carries TRBV18 and TRBJ2-1; 10 bases fit TRBD1. Trimming took 6 bases from V and 0 from J; bases not matched to a gene: 2. The CDR3 loop spans 15 amino acids. Germline values: CDR1 KGHSH, CDR2 LQKENI. The CDR3: CASSRDRGSYNEQFF. The CDR3 DNA follows: TGTGCCAGCTCCCGGGACAGGGGCTCCTACAATGAGCAGTTCTTC.

The chain couples TRBV30 to TRBJ2-2; 7 bases are shared with TRBD1. V shed 5 bases, J shed 4 bases, and the junction held 7 bases outside the gene matches. Germline V gives CDR1 GTSNPN, CDR2 SVGIG (reference sequence). The CDR3 has 14 residues. The chain's CDR3 is CAWGRGRGTGELFF. The CDR3 DNA is TGTGCCTGGGGTAGGGGGCGCGGCACCGGGGAGCTGTTTTTT. The variable domain in full, completed from reference TRBV30 and TRBJ2-2, reads SQTIHQWPATLVQPVGSPLSLECTVEGTSNPNLYWYRQAAGRGLQLLFYSVGIGQISSEVPQNLSASRPQDRQFILSSKKLLLSDSGFYLCAWGRGRGTGELFFGEGSRLTVL.

This chain links TRBV7-2 with TRBJ2-3, with D perhaps matching TRBD1 or TRBD2 (6 bases each). Germline loops: CDR1 SGHTA, CDR2 FQGNSA. This CDR3 spans 16 amino acids. With 1 base removed from V and 1 base from J, the gap between germline ends came to 12 bases. The CDR3 DNA reads TGTGCCAGCAGCTTAGGGGGGGCAGGTCGCACAGATACGCAGTATTTT. This codes for CASSLGGAGRTDTQYF.

This clone was picked up a small number of times. V is TRBV28 and J is TRBJ2-7; no definite D call. Germline lookup yields CDR1 MDHEN and CDR2 SYDVKM. The CDR3 is made up of 11 amino acids. Trimming cost V 8 bases and J 2 bases, with 7 bases left between them. CDR3 sequence: CASGSPYEQYF. CDR3 bases: TGTGCCAGCGGGTCCCCCTACGAGCAGTACTTC. The variable domain in full, completed from reference TRBV28 and TRBJ2-7, reads DVKVTQSSRYLVKRTGEKVFLECVQDMDHENMFWYRQDPGLGLRLIYFSYDVKMKEKGDIPEGYSVSREKKERFSLILESASTNQTSMYLCASGSPYEQYFGPGTRLTVT.

The gene calls are TRBV5-5 and TRBJ2-3, with 13 bases lining up with TRBD2. J lost 0 bases, V lost 1 base, and 8 bases had no gene match. CDR1 is SGHKS and CDR2 is YYEKEE in the germline V gene (reference sequence). There are 19 residues in the CDR3. CDR3 DNA: TGTGCCAGCAGCTTGAGACTAGCGGGAGGCAAGACTAGCACAGATACGCAGTATTTT. It specifies CASSLRLAGGKTSTDTQYF.

The sample holds one count of this clone. This chain joins TRBV2 and TRBJ2-5, with 9 positions matching TRBD2. The V gene end was trimmed by 1 base and the J gene end by 5 bases; junction bases not matched to a gene: 8. The CDR3 runs to 16 residues. Germline values: CDR1 SNHLY, CDR2 FYNNEI. The CDR3 is CASSEDYLAGLETQYF. In nucleotides, the CDR3 is TGTGCCAGCAGTGAAGATTACCTAGCGGGGTTGGAGACCCAGTACTTC.

V gene TRBV11-2 combines with J gene TRBJ2-1; 11 bases line up with TRBD2. Germline CDR1 reads SGHAT; CDR2 reads FQNNGV. The CDR3 runs to 15 residues. Germline trimming cut 5 bases from V and 6 bases from J; bases unmatched to any gene: 6. CDR3 nucleotides: TGTGCCAGCAGCGTACGACTAGCGGGGAGCAATGAGCAGTTCTTC. Protein sequence: CASSVRLAGSNEQFF.